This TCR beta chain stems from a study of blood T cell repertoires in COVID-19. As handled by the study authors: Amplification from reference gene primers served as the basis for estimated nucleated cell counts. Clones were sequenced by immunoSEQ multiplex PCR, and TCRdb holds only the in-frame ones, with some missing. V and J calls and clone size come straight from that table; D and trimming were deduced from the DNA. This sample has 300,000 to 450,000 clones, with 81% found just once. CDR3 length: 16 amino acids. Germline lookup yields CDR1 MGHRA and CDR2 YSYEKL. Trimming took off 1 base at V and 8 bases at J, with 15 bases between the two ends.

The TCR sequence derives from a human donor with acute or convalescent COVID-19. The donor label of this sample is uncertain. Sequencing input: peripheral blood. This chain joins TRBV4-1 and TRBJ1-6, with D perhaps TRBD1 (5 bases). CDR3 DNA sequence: TGCGCCAGCAGCCAAGCTACCGACAGCGCAGATTCACCCCTCCACTTT. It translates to CASSQATDSADSPLHF.